The source of this T cell receptor (beta chain) is a study of shared clonotypes between healthy human individuals (dated by TCRdb to the early 2020s). Background for the entire study: Three men and a couple of women, aged 18 to 49 years, made up the cohort. To increase sequencing depth and limit assay-specific biases, different laboratories used diverse techniques to prepare libraries and sequence TCR repertoires. For each donor, three plates each were used for CD4 naive and CD4 memory, two plates were used for CD8 naive, and one plate was used for CD8 memory. Between about 0.9 and 8.9 billion PBMCs per donor were obtained by leukapheresis. Blood TCR repertoires of five healthy adults were deeply sequenced to estimate repertoire size and the extent of clonotype sharing between individuals.

Healthy HIV-negative adults with no recently reported acute infections or vaccinations were included as donors. Every donor was a Caucasian adult living in Nashville, Tennessee, USA. CD4+ T cells were enriched by magnetic negative selection; naive cells were then positively selected on CD45RA, and the negative fraction formed the memory subset. Blood was obtained by leukapheresis, after which PBMCs were separated by Ficoll-Histopaque density gradient centrifugation and cryopreserved in liquid nitrogen vapor phase. Purity and quantity of every magnetically sorted T cell population were checked by analytical flow cytometry. From each sorted fraction, genomic DNA was isolated and quantified by UV absorbance on a Nanodrop 2000c. Overall study results and their limits: Compared with non-shared clonotypes, the clonotypes found in all four sorted-subset donors had higher generation probabilities. Based on pairwise subsampling, the degree of clonotype sharing among donors was expected to be affected by sequencing depth. Sampling was restricted to blood, and TCR repertoires in tissues likely differ from the TCR repertoires found in blood. The small number of donors limited the genetic and exposure-history diversity represented. Approximately 4.8% of naive CD4, 3.5% of naive CD8, around 2.3% of memory CD4, and about 0.4% of memory CD8 clonotypes were shared across several donors. Naive subsets generally had larger estimated clonotype richness than memory subsets did. Incomplete sequencing was indicated by rarefaction of sorted-subset datasets, despite the large sequencing depth.

In the germline V gene, CDR1 corresponds to KGHSH and CDR2 to LQKENI. Trimming at the junction amounts to 6 bases on V and 0 bases on J, and the germline ends lie 17 bases apart. The CDR3 starts with the cysteine, ends with the phenylalanine, and has 16 residues. Of all the DNA, just the CDR3 is kept, 48 bases in frame from base 1. Using the deep immunoSEQ assay, multiplex PCR amplified TCR CDR3 regions from genomic DNA. For each cell subset, the extracted genomic DNA was distributed evenly across all wells of several immunoSEQ 96-well plates, and each plate served as one replicate. For sorted subsets, 200 to 250 ng genomic DNA, equal to about 30,000 T cell genomes, was loaded into each replicate PCR. Purified libraries were measured with a Qubit 3.0 fluorometer, size-checked on a Bioanalyzer 2100, and measured again with the KAPA Library Quantification kit. Each immunoSEQ 96-well plate was sequenced on its own single-read 150-cycle Illumina NextSeq 550 flow cell. The original pipeline was this. Because only junctional sequences without quality scores were contained in the immunoSEQ output, filtering matching that applied to full-length reads could not be performed. To assign V/J genes and CDR3, sequences were annotated against IMGT germline references using PyIR, a Python wrapper for IgBLAST v1.9. Any read was removed if the V/J assignment was weak (E-value above 1e-6), the CDR3 was missing, or the read contained stop codons, out-of-frame junctions, or ambiguous translated residues. V3J clonotypes were defined by identical inferred V gene, J gene, and CDR3 amino acid sequence. The percentage overlap between two repertoires was calculated by dividing the number of shared unique clonotypes by the size of the smaller repertoire. RTK rarefaction, the Chao1 estimator, and Recon v2.1 estimates of unobserved clonotypes were used to assess repertoire richness. OLGA was used to compute generation probabilities for all TCRbeta clonotypes that the gDNA method yielded from four donors. Sourced from immuneACCESS, this table was stored by TCRdb with only in-frame sequences that have V and J called. A share of the clones is absent; for the studies checked, an unresolved V gene accounts for under half, and the remainder has no known explanation. V and J calls and clone size are those listed in that table; D and trimming were worked out from the DNA. A total of about 2 million clones appear in this sample, roughly 94% of them only once. The ten largest make up more than 0.1% of the sample.

With regard to this clone: No cognate antigen has been identified for it. Base-call qualities are not available, and no considerably larger clone is one nucleotide away.

The TCR was taken from a man aged 18 to 30 in good health. Recombination linked TRBV18 to TRBJ1-1, and perhaps TRBD1 as D gene, on 6 matching bases. The specimen sequenced was naive CD4+ T cells sorted from blood. The sample's cell subset or site label, decoded: CD45RA+ positively selected. Here is the DNA: TGTGCCAGCTCGCGCTATTTGACAGGCTTGAACACTGAAGCTTTCTTT. This sequence encodes CASSRYLTGLNTEAFF.